What follows are 14 T cell receptor beta chains derived from one specimen sequenced in a study of blood T cell repertoires in COVID-19 (dated by TCRdb to 2020 to 2022). Library creation used the immunoSEQ multiplex PCR assay. The table was pulled from immuneACCESS by TCRdb, which kept in-frame rearrangements only. Such tables lose some clones; where checked, under half of the loss comes from unresolved V genes, and the rest has no known cause. This sample is represented by some 180,000 clones; approximately 80% of them were singletons. The ten largest make up around 14% of the sample. Sequencing was carried out using PBMCs or T cells enriched from blood (not recorded which). The receptors shown here come from a man in his 60s who had been exposed to COVID-19.

The genes are TRBV6-5 and TRBJ1-1; TRBD1 might be the D (6 bases). The V gene lost 6 bases and the J gene lost 8 bases, with 13 bases spanning the gap. Germline V gene sequence: CDR1 MNHEY, CDR2 SVGAGI. The CDR3 has 12 amino acids. The CDR3 bases are TGTGCCAGCAGCCGCACAGGGACGGAAGCTTTCTTT. It specifies CASSRTGTEAFF.

The chain joins TRBV5-4 to TRBJ2-7; TRBD2 might be the D (5 bases). Germline lookup yields CDR1 SGHNT and CDR2 YYREEE (reference sequence). The CDR3 has 13 amino acids. V lost 1 base and J 4 bases, leaving 9 bases between the germline ends. Written as DNA, the CDR3 is TGTGCCAGCAGCTTGAACAGACTATACGAGCAGTACTTC. Its protein is CASSLNRLYEQYF.

The CDR3 nucleotides are TGTGCCAGCAGTTTAGGCGATTTCACTGAAGCTTTCTTT. Protein sequence: CASSLGDFTEAFF. The chain is built from TRBV12-3 or TRBV12-4 and TRBJ1-1, with no clear D. This CDR3 region has 13 residues. With 1 base removed from V and 4 bases from J, the gap between germline ends came to 7 bases.

CDR3 sequence (DNA): TGTGCCTGGAGTGTAGGGGGAGGGGATCAGCCCCAGCATTTT. This codes for CAWSVGGGDQPQHF. The chain is built from TRBV30 and TRBJ1-5; a weak D match, TRBD1 (6 bases). In germline, CDR1 is GTSNPN, CDR2 SVGIG (reference sequence). The V end was cut by 0 bases, the J end by 5 bases, with 11 bases between. This CDR3 spans 14 amino acids.

This clone was counted only a few times. J is TRBJ2-7 and V is TRBV5-1, with 9 bases that match TRBD1. CDR1 is SGHRS and CDR2 is YFSETQ in the germline V gene. The CDR3 covers 15 residues. V lost 2 bases and J lost 7; bases outside the gene matches: 10. The CDR3 DNA reads TGCGCCAGCAGCTTTAAGACAGGGGGGTCGCGTGAGCAGTACTTC. Amino acid sequence: CASSFKTGGSREQYF.

The rearrangement uses TRBV29-1 and TRBJ2-7; 11 bases match TRBD2. With V trimmed by 6 bases and J by 4 bases, 5 bases remained unmatched. Germline CDR1 and CDR2: SQVTM and ANQGSEA. The CDR3 runs 13 residues. The CDR3 coding sequence is TGCAGCGTAGAGACTAGCGGGAAATACGAGCAGTACTTC. Amino acids: CSVETSGKYEQYF.

The chain uses TRBV2 and TRBJ1-1; tentatively, D is TRBD1 (5 bases). CDR3 length: 14 amino acids. Trimming pared 6 bases from V and 13 bases from J, leaving 24 bases between. Germline V gene lookup returns CDR1 SNHLY and CDR2 FYNNEI. The CDR3 protein is CASRQLRTRFKGFF. In nucleotides, the CDR3 is TGTGCCAGCAGGCAATTACGGACACGTTTTAAAGGTTTCTTT.

The chain links TRBV30 to TRBJ2-3; D is unresolved. The CDR3 has 12 amino acids. Germline V lookup: CDR1 GTSNPN, CDR2 SVGIG (reference sequence). V gave up 0 bases and J gave up 4 bases, with 5 bases separating them. The CDR3 sequence is CAWSVSADTQYF. The CDR3 DNA is TGTGCCTGGAGTGTCAGCGCAGATACGCAGTATTTT.

The sample holds a few counts of this clone. The chain has TRBV5-4 and TRBJ2-5; the D gene is possibly TRBD2 (6 bases). V was cut by 4 bases and J by 1 base, with 11 bases left in between. Looked up from germline, CDR1 is SGHNT and CDR2 is YYREEE (reference sequence). The CDR3 sequence is 14 residues long. CDR3 protein: CASSRGTGQETQYF. The CDR3, as DNA: TGTGCCAGCAGCCGTGGGACTGGCCAAGAGACCCAGTACTTC.

This clone turned up a few times. This chain joins TRBV9 and TRBJ2-3; 7 bases are shared with TRBD1. With V trimmed by 1 base and J by 1 base, 3 bases remained unmatched. This CDR3 is 15 amino acids long. CDR1 SGDLS and CDR2 YYNGEE come from the germline V gene. The CDR3 coding sequence is TGTGCCAGCAGCGTAAGGGGACAGCGCACAGATACGCAGTATTTT. Protein product: CASSVRGQRTDTQYF.

V and J are TRBV7-2 and TRBJ2-7; 7 positions agree with TRBD1. The CDR3 covers 13 residues. CDR1 and CDR2 from the germline V gene are SGHTA and FQGNSA. Unmatched junction bases numbered 4, after V lost 6 bases and J lost 2 bases. The CDR3 nucleotides read TGTGCCAGCAGGAACGGGACAGCCTACGAGCAGTACTTC. Translating gives CASRNGTAYEQYF.

The chain joins TRBV7-2 to TRBJ2-1; 7 nucleotides agree with TRBD2. Germline lookup yields CDR1 SGHTA and CDR2 FQGNSA. V dropped 1 base and J dropped 3; count of bases not matched to a gene: 12. This CDR3 contains 18 residues. The CDR3 nucleotides read TGTGCCAGCAGCTTAGAGACGGTGGCTAGCGGCTACTACAATGAGCAGTTCTTC. The encoded protein is CASSLETVASGYYNEQFF.

This rearrangement joins TRBV7-9 to TRBJ1-5; TRBD1 is a possible D gene (5 bases). Per the germline V gene, CDR1 is SEHNR and CDR2 is FQNEAQ (reference sequence). The CDR3 runs 14 residues. V was shortened by 3 bases and J by 0 bases, with 6 bases between the two germline ends. CDR3 in DNA: TGTGCCAGCAGCTTTGACAGTAGCAATCAGCCCCAGCATTTT. Translated, it gives CASSFDSSNQPQHF.

In this sample, this clone turned up a few times. This sequence joins TRBV5-1 and TRBJ1-2, with 7 bases that match TRBD1. V dropped 4 bases and J dropped 2; count of bases not matched to a gene: 8. This CDR3 has 15 residues. Germline V gene lookup returns CDR1 SGHRS and CDR2 YFSETQ. CDR3 residues: CASSPTGDSNYGYTF. CDR3 DNA sequence: TGCGCCAGCAGCCCAACAGGGGACAGCAACTATGGCTACACCTTC.